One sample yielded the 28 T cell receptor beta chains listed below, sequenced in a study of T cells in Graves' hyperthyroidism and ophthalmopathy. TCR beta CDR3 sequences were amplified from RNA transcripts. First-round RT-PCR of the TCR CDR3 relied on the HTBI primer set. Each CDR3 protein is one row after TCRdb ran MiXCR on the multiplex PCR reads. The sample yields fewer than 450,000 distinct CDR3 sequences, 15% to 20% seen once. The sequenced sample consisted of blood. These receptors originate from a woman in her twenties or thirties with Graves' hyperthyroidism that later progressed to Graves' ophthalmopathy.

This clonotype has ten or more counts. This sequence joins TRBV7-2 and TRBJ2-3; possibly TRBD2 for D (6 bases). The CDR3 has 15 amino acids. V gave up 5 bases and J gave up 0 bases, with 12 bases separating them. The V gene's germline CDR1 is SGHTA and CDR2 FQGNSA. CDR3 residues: CASSPDYQSTDTQYF. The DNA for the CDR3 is TGTGCCAGCAGCCCGGACTATCAAAGCACAGATACGCAGTATTTT. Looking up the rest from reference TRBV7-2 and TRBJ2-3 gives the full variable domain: GAGVSQSPSNKVTEKGKDVELRCDPISGHTALYWYRQSLGQGLEFLIYFQGNSAPDKSGLPSDRFSAERTGGSVSTLTIQRTQQEDSAVYLCASSPDYQSTDTQYFGPGTRLTVL.

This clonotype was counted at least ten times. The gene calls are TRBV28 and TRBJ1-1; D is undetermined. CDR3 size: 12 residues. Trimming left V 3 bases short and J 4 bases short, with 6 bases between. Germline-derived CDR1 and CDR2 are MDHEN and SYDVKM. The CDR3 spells CASSFKGTEAFF. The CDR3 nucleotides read TGTGCCAGCAGTTTCAAAGGCACTGAAGCTTTCTTT.

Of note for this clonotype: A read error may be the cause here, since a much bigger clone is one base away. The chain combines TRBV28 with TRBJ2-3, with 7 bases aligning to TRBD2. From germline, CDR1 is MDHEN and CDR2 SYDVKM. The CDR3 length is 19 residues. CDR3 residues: CAGSVATFRLAGDTDTQYF. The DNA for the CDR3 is TGTGCCGGCAGCGTCGCGACCTTCAGACTAGCCGGTGACACAGATACGCAGTATTTT.

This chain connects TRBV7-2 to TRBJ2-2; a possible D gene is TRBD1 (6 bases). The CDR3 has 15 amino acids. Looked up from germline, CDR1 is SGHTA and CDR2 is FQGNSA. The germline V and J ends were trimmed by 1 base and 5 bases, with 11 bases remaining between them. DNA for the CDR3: TGTGCCAGCAGCTTAGGGGGGCAGAGGACCGGGGAGCTGTTTTTT. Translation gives CASSLGGQRTGELFF.

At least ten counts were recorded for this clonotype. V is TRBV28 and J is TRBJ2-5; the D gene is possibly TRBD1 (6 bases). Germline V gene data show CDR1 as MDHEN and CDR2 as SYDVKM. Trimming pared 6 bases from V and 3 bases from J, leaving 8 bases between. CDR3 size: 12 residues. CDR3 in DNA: TGTGCCAGCAGCGACAGGAAAGAGACCCAGTACTTC. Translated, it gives CASSDRKETQYF.

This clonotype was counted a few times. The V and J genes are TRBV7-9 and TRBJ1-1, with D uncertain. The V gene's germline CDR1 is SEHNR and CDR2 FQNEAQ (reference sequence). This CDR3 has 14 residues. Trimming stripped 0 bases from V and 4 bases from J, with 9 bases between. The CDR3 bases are TGTGCCAGCAGCTTAGCGGGGTTGGTCACTGAAGCTTTCTTT. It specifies CASSLAGLVTEAFF.

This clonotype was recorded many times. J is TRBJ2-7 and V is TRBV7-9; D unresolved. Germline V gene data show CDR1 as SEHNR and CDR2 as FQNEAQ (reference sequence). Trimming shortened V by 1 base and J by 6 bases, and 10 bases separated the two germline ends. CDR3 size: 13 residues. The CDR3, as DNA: TGTGCCAGCAGCTTAGTTGTGGAATCCGAGCAGTACTTC. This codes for CASSLVVESEQYF.

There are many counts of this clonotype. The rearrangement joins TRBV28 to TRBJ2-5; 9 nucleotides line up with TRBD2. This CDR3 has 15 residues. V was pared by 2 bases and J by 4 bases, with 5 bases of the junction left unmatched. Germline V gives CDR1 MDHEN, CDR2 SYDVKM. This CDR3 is CASSLAGGATETQYF. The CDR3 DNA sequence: TGTGCCAGCAGTTTAGCGGGGGGGGCAACAGAGACCCAGTACTTC.

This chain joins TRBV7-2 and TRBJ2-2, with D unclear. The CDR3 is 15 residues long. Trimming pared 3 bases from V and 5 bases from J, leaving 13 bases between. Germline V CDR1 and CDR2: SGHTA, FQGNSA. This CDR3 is CASSFITFLTGELFF. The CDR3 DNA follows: TGTGCCAGCAGCTTCATTACCTTCCTAACCGGGGAGCTGTTTTTT. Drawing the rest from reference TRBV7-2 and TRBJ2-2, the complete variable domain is GAGVSQSPSNKVTEKGKDVELRCDPISGHTALYWYRQSLGQGLEFLIYFQGNSAPDKSGLPSDRFSAERTGGSVSTLTIQRTQQEDSAVYLCASSFITFLTGELFFGEGSRLTVL.

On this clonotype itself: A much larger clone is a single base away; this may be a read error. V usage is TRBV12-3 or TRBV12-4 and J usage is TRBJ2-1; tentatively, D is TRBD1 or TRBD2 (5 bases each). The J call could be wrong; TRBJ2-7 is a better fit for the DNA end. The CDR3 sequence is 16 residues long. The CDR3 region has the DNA TGTGCCAGCAGTTCGGGGACCGCGACACTCCACAATGAGCAGTACTTC. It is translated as CASSSGTATLHNEQYF.

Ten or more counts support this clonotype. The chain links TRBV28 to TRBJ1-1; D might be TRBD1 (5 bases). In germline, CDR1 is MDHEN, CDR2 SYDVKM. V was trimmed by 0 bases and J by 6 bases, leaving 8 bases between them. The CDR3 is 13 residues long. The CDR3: CASSLWRGPEAFF. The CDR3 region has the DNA TGTGCCAGCAGTTTATGGAGGGGCCCTGAAGCTTTCTTT.

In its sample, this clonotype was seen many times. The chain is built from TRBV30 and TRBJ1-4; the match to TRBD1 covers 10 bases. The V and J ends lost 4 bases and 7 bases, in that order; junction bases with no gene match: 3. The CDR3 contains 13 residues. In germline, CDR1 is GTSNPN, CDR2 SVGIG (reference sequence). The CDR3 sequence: CAWKGTGAEKLFF. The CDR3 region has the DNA TGTGCCTGGAAAGGGACAGGGGCTGAAAAACTGTTTTTT.

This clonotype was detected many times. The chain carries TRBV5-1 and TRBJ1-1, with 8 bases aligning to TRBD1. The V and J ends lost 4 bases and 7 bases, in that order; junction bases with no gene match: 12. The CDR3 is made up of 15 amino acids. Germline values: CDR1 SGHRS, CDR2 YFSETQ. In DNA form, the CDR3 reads TGCGCCAGCAGCCAAGAGACAGGGGAAGGTATTGAAGCTTTCTTT. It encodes CASSQETGEGIEAFF.

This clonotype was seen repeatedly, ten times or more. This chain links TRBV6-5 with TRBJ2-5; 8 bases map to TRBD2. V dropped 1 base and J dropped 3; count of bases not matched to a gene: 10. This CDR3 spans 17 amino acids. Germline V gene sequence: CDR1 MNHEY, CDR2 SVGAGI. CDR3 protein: CASSYFGSTSGKETQYF. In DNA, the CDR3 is TGTGCCAGCAGTTACTTTGGCTCAACTAGCGGCAAAGAGACCCAGTACTTC.

CDR3 loop: CSVLDGFQYF. The CDR3, as DNA: TGCAGCGTGCTGGACGGATTTCAGTACTTC. The J gene is TRBJ2-4, the V gene TRBV29-1, with no clear D. The germline V and J ends were trimmed by 6 bases and 11 bases, with 11 bases remaining between them. Germline values: CDR1 SQVTM, CDR2 ANQGSEA. This CDR3 is 10 amino acids long.

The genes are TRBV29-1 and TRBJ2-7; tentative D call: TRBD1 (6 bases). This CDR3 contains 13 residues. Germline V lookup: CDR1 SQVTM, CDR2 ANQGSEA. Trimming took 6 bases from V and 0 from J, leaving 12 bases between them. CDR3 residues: CSVWDTYSYEQYF. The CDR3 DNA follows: TGCAGCGTCTGGGACACCTACTCCTACGAGCAGTACTTC.

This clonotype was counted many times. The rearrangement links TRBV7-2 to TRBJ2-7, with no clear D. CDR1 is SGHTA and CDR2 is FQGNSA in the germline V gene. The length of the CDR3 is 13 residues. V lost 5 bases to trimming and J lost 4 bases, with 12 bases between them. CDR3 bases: TGTGCCAGCAGCCCAAATGAGATTTACGAGCAGTACTTC. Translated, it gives CASSPNEIYEQYF.

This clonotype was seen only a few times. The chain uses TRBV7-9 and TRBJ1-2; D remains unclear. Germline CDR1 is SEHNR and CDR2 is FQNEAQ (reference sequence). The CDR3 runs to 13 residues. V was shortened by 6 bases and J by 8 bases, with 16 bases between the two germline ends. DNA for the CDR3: TGTGCCAGCAGACCTGGACGACCGGAAGGCTACACCTTC. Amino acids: CASRPGRPEGYTF.

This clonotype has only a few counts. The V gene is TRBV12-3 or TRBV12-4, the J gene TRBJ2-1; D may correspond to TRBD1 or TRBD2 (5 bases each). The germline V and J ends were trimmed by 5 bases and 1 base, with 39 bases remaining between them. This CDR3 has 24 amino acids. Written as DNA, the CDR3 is TGTGCCAGCAGTGCACAATCGTCCGGACGGTGGACGTCTGGGGACGCCCGATCCTACAATGAGCAGTTCTTC. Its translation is CASSAQSSGRWTSGDARSYNEQFF.

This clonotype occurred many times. The CDR3 sequence: CATSIWDSQETQYF. For the CDR3, the DNA is TGTGCCACCAGCATTTGGGACAGTCAAGAGACCCAGTACTTC. V gene TRBV15 combines with J gene TRBJ2-5, with 7 bases matching TRBD1. This CDR3 spans 14 amino acids. V dropped 4 bases and J dropped 2; count of bases not matched to a gene: 4. Germline V gene sequence: CDR1 LNHNV, CDR2 YYDKDF (reference sequence).

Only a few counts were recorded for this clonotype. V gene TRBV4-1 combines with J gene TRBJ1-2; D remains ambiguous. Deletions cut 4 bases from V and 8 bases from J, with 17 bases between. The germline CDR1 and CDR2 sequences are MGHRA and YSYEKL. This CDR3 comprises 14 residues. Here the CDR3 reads CASSLRVGDKGYTF. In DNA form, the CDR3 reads TGCGCCAGCAGCCTAAGGGTCGGGGATAAAGGCTACACCTTC.

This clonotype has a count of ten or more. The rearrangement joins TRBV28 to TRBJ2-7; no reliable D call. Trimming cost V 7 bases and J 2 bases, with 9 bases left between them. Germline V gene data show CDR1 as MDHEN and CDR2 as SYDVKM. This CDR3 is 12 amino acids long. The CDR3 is CASKTPAYEQYF. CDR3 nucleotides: TGTGCCAGCAAGACCCCGGCCTACGAGCAGTACTTC. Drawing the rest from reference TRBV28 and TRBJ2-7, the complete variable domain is DVKVTQSSRYLVKRTGEKVFLECVQDMDHENMFWYRQDPGLGLRLIYFSYDVKMKEKGDIPEGYSVSREKKERFSLILESASTNQTSMYLCASKTPAYEQYFGPGTRLTVT.

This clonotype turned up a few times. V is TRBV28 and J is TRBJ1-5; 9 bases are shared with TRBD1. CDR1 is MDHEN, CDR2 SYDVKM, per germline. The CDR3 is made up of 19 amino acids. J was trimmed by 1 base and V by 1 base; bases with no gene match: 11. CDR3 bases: TGTGCCAGCAGTTTATTTAGTCTCAGGGACAGGGCGAGCAATCAGCCCCAGCATTTT. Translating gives CASSLFSLRDRASNQPQHF.

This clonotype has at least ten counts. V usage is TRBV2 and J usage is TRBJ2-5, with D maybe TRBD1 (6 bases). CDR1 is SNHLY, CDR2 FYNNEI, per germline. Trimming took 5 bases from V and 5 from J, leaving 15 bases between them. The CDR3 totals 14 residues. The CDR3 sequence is CASSNYRVTETQYF. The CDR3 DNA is TGTGCCAGCAGTAATTACAGGGTCACTGAGACCCAGTACTTC. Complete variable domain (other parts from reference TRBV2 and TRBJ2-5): EPEVTQTPSHQVTQMGQEVILRCVPISNHLYFYWYRQILGQKVEFLVSFYNNEISEKSEIFDDQFSVERPDGSNFTLKIRSTKLEDSAMYFCASSNYRVTETQYFGPGTRLLVL.

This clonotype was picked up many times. The CDR3 nucleotides read TGTGCCATCAGTGGGGACAGCATGAACACTGAAGCTTTCTTT. It translates to CAISGDSMNTEAFF. This sequence joins TRBV10-3 and TRBJ1-1; TRBD1 matches 7 bases. V shed 4 bases, J shed 0 bases, and the junction held 2 bases outside the gene matches. This CDR3 comprises 14 residues. Germline loops: CDR1 ENHRY, CDR2 SYGVKD.

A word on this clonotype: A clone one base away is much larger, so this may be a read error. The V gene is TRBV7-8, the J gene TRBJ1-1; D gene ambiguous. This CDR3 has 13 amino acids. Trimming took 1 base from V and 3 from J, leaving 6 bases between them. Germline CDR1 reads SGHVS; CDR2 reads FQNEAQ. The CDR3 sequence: CASSLVQYTEAFF. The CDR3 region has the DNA TGTGCCAGCAGCTTAGTTCAGTACACTGAAGCTTTCTTT. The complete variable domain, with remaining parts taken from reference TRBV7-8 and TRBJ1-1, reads GAGVSQSPRYKVAKRGQDVALRCDPISGHVSLFWYQQALGQGPEFLTYFQNEAQLDKSGLPSDRFFAERPEGSVSTLKIQRTQQEDSAVYLCASSLVQYTEAFFGQGTRLTVV.

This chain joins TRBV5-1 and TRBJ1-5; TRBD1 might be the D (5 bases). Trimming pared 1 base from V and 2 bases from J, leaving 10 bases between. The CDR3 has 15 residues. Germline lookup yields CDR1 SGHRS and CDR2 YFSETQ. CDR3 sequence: CASSLYVGGNQPQHF. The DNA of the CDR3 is TGCGCCAGCAGCTTGTATGTAGGGGGCAATCAGCCCCAGCATTTT.

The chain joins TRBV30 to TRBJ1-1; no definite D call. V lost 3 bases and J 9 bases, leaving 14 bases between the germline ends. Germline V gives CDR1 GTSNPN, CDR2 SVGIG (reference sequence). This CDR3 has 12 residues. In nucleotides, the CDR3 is TGTGCCTGGAGGCCTTCTGGGGTTAAAGCTTTCTTT. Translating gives CAWRPSGVKAFF.